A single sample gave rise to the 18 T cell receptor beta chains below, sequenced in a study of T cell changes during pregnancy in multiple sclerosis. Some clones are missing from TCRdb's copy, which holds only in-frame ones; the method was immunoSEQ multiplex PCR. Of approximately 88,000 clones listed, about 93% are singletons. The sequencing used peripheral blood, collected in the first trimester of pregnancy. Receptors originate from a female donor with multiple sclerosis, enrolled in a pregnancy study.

The CDR3 loop is CASSLAVSDYNSPLHF. The CDR3 region has the DNA TGTGCCAGCAGCTTGGCCGTGTCAGATTATAATTCACCCCTCCACTTT. The chain employs TRBV5-6 and TRBJ1-6; D not certain. The CDR3 extends over 16 amino acids. The V end lost 0 bases, the J end lost 4 bases, and 11 bases lay between the germline ends. The V gene's germline CDR1 is SGHDT and CDR2 YYEEEE.

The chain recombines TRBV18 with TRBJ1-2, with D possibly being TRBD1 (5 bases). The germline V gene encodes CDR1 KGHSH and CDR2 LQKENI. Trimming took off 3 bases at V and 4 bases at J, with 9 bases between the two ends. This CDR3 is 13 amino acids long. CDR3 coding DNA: TGTGCCAGCTCACCTGGGAGGGGCTATGGCTACACCTTC. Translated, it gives CASSPGRGYGYTF. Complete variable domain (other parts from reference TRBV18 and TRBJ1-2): NAGVMQNPRHLVRRRGQEARLRCSPMKGHSHVYWYRQLPEEGLKFMVYLQKENIIDESGMPKERFSAEFPKEGPSILRIQQVVRGDSAAYFCASSPGRGYGYTFGSGTRLTVV.

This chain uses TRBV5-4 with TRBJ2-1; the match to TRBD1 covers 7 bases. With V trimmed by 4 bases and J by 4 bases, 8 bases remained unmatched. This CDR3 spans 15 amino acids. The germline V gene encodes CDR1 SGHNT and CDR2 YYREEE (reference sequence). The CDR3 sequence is CASSTGTELYNEQFF. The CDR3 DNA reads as TGTGCCAGCAGCACCGGGACAGAGTTGTACAATGAGCAGTTCTTC.

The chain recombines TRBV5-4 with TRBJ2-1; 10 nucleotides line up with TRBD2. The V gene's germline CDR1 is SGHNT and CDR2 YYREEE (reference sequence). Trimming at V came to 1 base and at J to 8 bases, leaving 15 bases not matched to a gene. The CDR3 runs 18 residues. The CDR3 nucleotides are TGTGCCAGCAGCTTGAAGCTTCTCAAGCGGGGGGGAGGCGATGAGCAGTTCTTC. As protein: CASSLKLLKRGGGDEQFF.

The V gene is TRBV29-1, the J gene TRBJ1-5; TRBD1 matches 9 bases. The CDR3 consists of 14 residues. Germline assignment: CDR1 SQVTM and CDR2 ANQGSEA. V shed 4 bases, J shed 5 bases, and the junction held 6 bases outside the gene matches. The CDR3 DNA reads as TGCAGCGTTGGGACAGGGGAAATGCATCAGCCCCAGCATTTT. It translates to CSVGTGEMHQPQHF.

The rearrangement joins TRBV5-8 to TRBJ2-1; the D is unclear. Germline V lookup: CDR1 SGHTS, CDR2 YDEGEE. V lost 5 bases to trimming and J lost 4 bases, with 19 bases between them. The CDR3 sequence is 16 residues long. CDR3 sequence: CASRGRGTLPYNEQFF. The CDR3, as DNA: TGTGCCAGCAGGGGCCGTGGCACGTTACCTTACAATGAGCAGTTCTTC.

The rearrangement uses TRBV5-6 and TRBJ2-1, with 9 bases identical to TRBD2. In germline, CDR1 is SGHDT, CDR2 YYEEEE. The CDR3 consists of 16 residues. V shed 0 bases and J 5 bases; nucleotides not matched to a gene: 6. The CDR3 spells CASSLGWTSVDNEQFF. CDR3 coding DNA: TGTGCCAGCAGCTTGGGCTGGACTAGCGTCGACAATGAGCAGTTCTTC.

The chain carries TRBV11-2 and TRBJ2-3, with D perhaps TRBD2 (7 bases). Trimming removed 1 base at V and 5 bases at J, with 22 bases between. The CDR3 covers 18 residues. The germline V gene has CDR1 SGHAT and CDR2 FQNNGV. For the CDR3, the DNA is TGTGCCAGCAGCTTAGCACCTTGGGGGGGCACGGCGGGAGATACGCAGTATTTT. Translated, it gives CASSLAPWGGTAGDTQYF.

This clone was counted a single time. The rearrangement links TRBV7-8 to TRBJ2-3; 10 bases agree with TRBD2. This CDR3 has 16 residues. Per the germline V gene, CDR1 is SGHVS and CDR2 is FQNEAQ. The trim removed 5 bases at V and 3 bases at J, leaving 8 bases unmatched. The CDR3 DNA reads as TGTGCCAGCAGCGACCAGCTAGCGGGGGTAACAGATACGCAGTATTTT. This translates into CASSDQLAGVTDTQYF.

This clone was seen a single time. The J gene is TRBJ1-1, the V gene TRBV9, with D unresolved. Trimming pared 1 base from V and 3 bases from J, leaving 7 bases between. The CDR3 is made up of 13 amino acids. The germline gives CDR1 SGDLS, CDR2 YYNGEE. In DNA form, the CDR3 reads TGTGCCAGCAGCGTATATGCAGACACTGAAGCTTTCTTT. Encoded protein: CASSVYADTEAFF.

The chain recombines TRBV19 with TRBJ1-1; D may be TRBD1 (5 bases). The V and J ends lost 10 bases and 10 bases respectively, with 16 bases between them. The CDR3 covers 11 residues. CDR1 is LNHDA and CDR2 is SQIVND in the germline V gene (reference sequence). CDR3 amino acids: CATRLGEGAFF. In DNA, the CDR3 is TGTGCCACCCGGTTGGGGGAGGGAGCTTTCTTT.

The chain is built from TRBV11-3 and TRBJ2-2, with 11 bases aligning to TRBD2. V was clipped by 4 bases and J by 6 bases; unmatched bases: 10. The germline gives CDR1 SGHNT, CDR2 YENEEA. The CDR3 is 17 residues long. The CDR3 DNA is TGTGCCAGCAGCTCTAGGCTGGGACTAGCGGCTCCCGGGGAGCTGTTTTTT. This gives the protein CASSSRLGLAAPGELFF.

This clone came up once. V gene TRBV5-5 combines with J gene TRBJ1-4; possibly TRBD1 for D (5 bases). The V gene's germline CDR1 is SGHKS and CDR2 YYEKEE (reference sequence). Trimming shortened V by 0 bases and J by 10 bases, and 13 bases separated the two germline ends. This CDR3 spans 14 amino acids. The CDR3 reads CASSLDRRGGKLFF. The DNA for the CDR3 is TGTGCCAGCAGCTTGGACAGGAGGGGCGGAAAACTGTTTTTT.

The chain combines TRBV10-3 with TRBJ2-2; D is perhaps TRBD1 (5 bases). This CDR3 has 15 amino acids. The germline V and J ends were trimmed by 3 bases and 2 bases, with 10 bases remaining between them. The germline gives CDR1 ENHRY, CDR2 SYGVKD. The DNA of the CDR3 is TGTGCCATCAGTGATCGACAGAGAAACACCGGGGAGCTGTTTTTT. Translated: CAISDRQRNTGELFF.

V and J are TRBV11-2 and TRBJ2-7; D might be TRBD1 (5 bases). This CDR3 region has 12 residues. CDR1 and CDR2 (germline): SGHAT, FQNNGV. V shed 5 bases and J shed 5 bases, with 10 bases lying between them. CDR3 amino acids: CASSLDMNEQYF. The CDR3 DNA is TGTGCCAGCAGCCTGGACATGAACGAGCAGTACTTC.

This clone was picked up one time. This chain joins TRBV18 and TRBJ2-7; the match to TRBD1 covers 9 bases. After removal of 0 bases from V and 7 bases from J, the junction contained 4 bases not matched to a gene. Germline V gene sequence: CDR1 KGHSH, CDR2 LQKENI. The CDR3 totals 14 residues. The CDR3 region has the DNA TGTGCCAGCTCACCACCACAGGGGGCGGGTGAGCAGTACTTC. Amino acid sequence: CASSPPQGAGEQYF.

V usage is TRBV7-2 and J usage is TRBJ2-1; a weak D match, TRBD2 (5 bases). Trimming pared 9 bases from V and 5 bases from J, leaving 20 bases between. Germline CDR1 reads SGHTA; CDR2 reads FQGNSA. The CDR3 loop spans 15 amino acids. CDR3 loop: CASRPPGGQNNEQFF. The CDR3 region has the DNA TGTGCCAGTCGGCCCCCCGGCGGGCAAAACAATGAGCAGTTCTTC.

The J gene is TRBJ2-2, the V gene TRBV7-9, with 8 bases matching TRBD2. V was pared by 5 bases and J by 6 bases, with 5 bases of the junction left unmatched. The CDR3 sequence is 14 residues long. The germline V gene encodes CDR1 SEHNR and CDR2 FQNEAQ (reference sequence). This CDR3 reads CASSGPAGAGELFF. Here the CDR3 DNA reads TGTGCCAGCAGCGGTCCAGCGGGGGCCGGGGAGCTGTTTTTT.